This T cell receptor (beta chain) was sequenced for a study of blood T cell repertoires in COVID-19. The repertoire was sequenced with immunoSEQ multiplex PCR; TCRdb's copy has only in-frame clones and lacks some. The sample holds around 370,000 clones, 87% seen once. This CDR3 spans 15 amino acids. Germline CDR1 is MNHEY and CDR2 is SVGAGI. V trimming: 5 bases; J trimming: 6 bases; junction bases outside the gene matches: 9. The TCR originated in a woman in her forties or fifties with COVID-19, enrolled during active disease. The rearrangement joins TRBV6-5 to TRBJ2-1; 8 positions match TRBD2. The sequenced material came from peripheral blood. The CDR3 is CASSNSGLGPNEQFF. The CDR3 DNA is TGTGCCAGCAGTAATTCGGGACTAGGGCCCAATGAGCAGTTCTTC.